These T cell receptor beta chains were read from a single sample in a study of blood T cells in healthy people across ages. A single record per CDR3 protein comes from TCRdb applying MiXCR to the 5' RACE reads. The table records roughly 500,000 distinct CDR3 sequences, 27% of them present only once. Specimen: blood. Source of these receptors: a woman aged 70-85 years in good health. Each CDR3 is given without its conserved first and last residue.

v_gene: TRBV9; j_gene: -; CDR3aa: ASSVGQSYEQY
v_gene: TRBV4-1; j_gene: TRBJ2-3; CDR3aa: ASSPKARHGTDTQY
v_gene: TRBV3-1; j_gene: TRBJ2-2; CDR3aa: ASSHRTHQIENTGELF
v_gene: TRBV9; j_gene: TRBJ2-5; CDR3aa: ASSVGLSNQETQY
v_gene: TRBV18; j_gene: TRBJ1-3; CDR3aa: ASSQGDNTIY
v_gene: TRBV12-3/TRBV12-4; j_gene: TRBJ1-2; CDR3aa: ASRPNTGNHYGYT
v_gene: TRBV5-1; j_gene: TRBJ2-5; CDR3aa: ASSPQLGGETQY
v_gene: TRBV5-6; j_gene: TRBJ1-2; CDR3aa: ASSSRKSLNYGYT
v_gene: TRBV18; j_gene: TRBJ2-5; CDR3aa: ASSHQQSGGETQY
v_gene: TRBV4-3; j_gene: TRBJ1-4; CDR3aa: ASSQWDRIATNEKLF
v_gene: TRBV29-1; j_gene: TRBJ2-3; CDR3aa: SVDKFLTSGAANTQY
v_gene: TRBV7-2; j_gene: TRBJ2-7; CDR3aa: ASSLFAGSYEQY
v_gene: TRBV18; j_gene: TRBJ2-5; CDR3aa: ASSPRDRGQY